The clone carrying this T cell receptor beta chain was detected only a few times. This sample was taken from a study of blood T cell repertoires in COVID-19. Study background: PBMCs, B-cell-depleted T cells, or T cells provided the cDNA or gDNA that made up the material.

Residents of 24 US areas, aged about 18 to 95 years, made up the participants. Libraries were prepared by immunoSEQ multiplex PCR; TCRdb keeps only in-frame clonotypes and omits some of them. The sample contains 380,000 or so clones, approximately 86% of which appear only once. Per germline, CDR1 ENHRY and CDR2 SYGVKD. V was pared by 6 bases and J by 6 bases, with 5 bases of the junction left unmatched. The CDR3 loop spans 14 amino acids. The receptor comes from a woman aged 40 to 50 with acute COVID-19. Material: PBMCs or T cells enriched from blood (not recorded which). The rearrangement links TRBV10-3 to TRBJ2-2; TRBD1 aligns across 9 bases. In nucleotides, the CDR3 is TGTGCCATCAGCCGGACAGGGGATTCCGGGGAGCTGTTTTTT. Translating gives CAISRTGDSGELFF.